A single sample gave rise to the 12 T cell receptor beta chains below, sequenced in a study of CXCR3-negative and CXCR3-positive naive CD8 T cells. UMI-labeled TRB cDNA libraries were prepared by 5' RACE. For each CDR3 protein, TCRdb gives one entry from its re-call of the 5' RACE reads, without DNA. The repertoire table contains roughly 100,000 distinct CDR3 sequences. Input material: naive CXCR3- CD8+ T cells from blood. Regarding subset: CD45RO-CCR7+CD27+CD95- naive CD8+ T cells lacking CXCR3 (TNR3-). These receptors all come from a human donor in good health. Some clones in this sample may be carry-over from other donors' samples.

V gene TRBV20-1 combines with J gene TRBJ2-2; the D call from TCRdb, TRBD2, cannot be confirmed without DNA. Per the germline V gene, CDR1 is DFQATT and CDR2 is SNEGSKA (reference sequence). The CDR3 runs 14 residues. CDR3 residues: CSAGLADNTGELFF.

This chain links TRBV5-5 with TRBJ1-3; the TCRdb D gene call, TRBD1, has no DNA to confirm it. CDR1 SGHKS and CDR2 YYEKEE come from the germline V gene (reference sequence). This CDR3 has 11 residues. The CDR3 spells CASSRQGAEYF.

CDR3 amino acids: CSVGQANTGELFF. The J gene is TRBJ2-2, the V gene TRBV29-1. Germline-derived CDR1 and CDR2 are SQVTM and ANQGSEA. The CDR3 sequence is 13 residues long.

The chain has TRBV14 and TRBJ2-1; TCRdb indicates TRBD2, and absent DNA this call remains unverified. The CDR3 runs to 17 residues. The germline V gene has CDR1 SGHDN and CDR2 FVKESK. CDR3 in amino acids: CASSQDIGLAGTYEQFF.

The chain is built from TRBV5-6 and TRBJ2-7. Germline-derived CDR1 and CDR2 are SGHDT and YYEEEE. The CDR3 has 15 amino acids. CDR3 loop: CASSPTGGRSYEQYF.

The chain has TRBV6-2 or TRBV6-3 and TRBJ2-7; TCRdb selects TRBD2, and the lack of DNA leaves this call unchecked. The CDR3 has 14 residues. Germline V gives CDR1 MNHEY, CDR2 SVGEGT. CDR3 sequence: CASSYSSGPIEQYF.

V and J are TRBV5-1 and TRBJ2-1; no DNA is available, so the TRBD1 call from TCRdb remains unchecked. The length of the CDR3 is 13 residues. Germline CDR1 reads SGHRS; CDR2 reads YFSETQ. CDR3 amino acids: CASSPTPGNEQFF.

This chain uses TRBV5-1 with TRBJ1-2. The CDR3 has 12 amino acids. Germline CDR1 and CDR2: SGHRS and YFSETQ. Here the CDR3 reads CASSLVTGDYTF.

The genes are TRBV7-2 and TRBJ2-5; TCRdb calls TRBD1, which cannot be checked without DNA. The CDR3 spans 15 residues. Looked up from germline, CDR1 is SGHTA and CDR2 is FQGNSA. CDR3 sequence: CASSGDRGVQETQYF.

The rearrangement links TRBV11-3 to TRBJ2-7; the D call of TRBD2 rests on TCRdb alone, since no DNA is present to check it. Germline CDR1 reads SGHNT; CDR2 reads YENEEA. The length of the CDR3 is 18 residues. The CDR3: CASSDPGLAGGFSYEQYF. The entire variable domain, with the rest obtained from reference TRBV11-3 and TRBJ2-7, is as follows: EAGVVQSPRYKIIEKKQPVAFWCNPISGHNTLYWYLQNLGQGPELLIRYENEEAVDDSQLPKDRFSAERLKGVDSTLKIQPAELGDSAVYLCASSDPGLAGGFSYEQYFGPGTRLTVT.

J is TRBJ2-1 and V is TRBV5-1; TCRdb calls TRBD2, which cannot be checked without DNA. Germline values: CDR1 SGHRS, CDR2 YFSETQ. This CDR3 contains 16 residues. The chain's CDR3 is CASSLDASGDYNEQFF.

This chain uses TRBV20-1 with TRBJ1-6. The CDR3 runs 15 residues. The germline V gene has CDR1 DFQATT and CDR2 SNEGSKA (reference sequence). CDR3 region: CSASDWKAYNSPLHF.